Listed below are T cell receptor beta chains from one sample, sequenced in a study of identical twins. TCRdb itself ran the 5' RACE reads through MiXCR, one entry per CDR3 protein. Of 200,000 to 300,000 distinct CDR3 sequences in the sample, 10% to 13% were seen once. What was sequenced was memory T cells sorted from blood. The receptors were sampled from a man over 45 in good health. CDR3s include the opening cysteine and the closing phenylalanine or tryptophan. D genes are given only for firm matches. Clone size is not always given. Where it is, it says once, few, many or a class for expanded clones.

V: TRBV7-9
J: TRBJ1-2
size: few
D: TRBD1
CDR3: CASRAGTGDHYGYTF
DNA: TGTGCCAGCAGAGCCGGGACAGGGGACCACTATGGCTACACCTTC

V: TRBV7-2
J: TRBJ1-2
size: many
D: .
CDR3: CASSLSQGIYGYTF
DNA: TGTGCCAGCAGCTTGAGTCAGGGGATATATGGCTACACCTTC

V: TRBV5-4
J: TRBJ2-7
size: .
D: TRBD1
CDR3: CASSLSRDRAHEQYF
DNA: TGTGCCAGCAGCTTGAGCCGGGACAGGGCCCACGAGCAGTACTTC

V: TRBV20-1
J: TRBJ1-5
size: many
D: .
CDR3: CSARDRRYGQPQHF
DNA: TGCAGTGCTAGAGATAGGAGGTATGGGCAGCCCCAGCATTTT

V: TRBV6-5
J: TRBJ2-3
size: .
D: .
CDR3: CASSYSARLNTDTQYF
DNA: TGTGCCAGCAGTTACTCGGCCAGACTAAACACAGATACGCAGTATTTT

V: TRBV10-3
J: TRBJ2-3
size: many
D: .
CDR3: CAISRDLPPDTQYF
DNA: TGTGCCATCAGCCGAGACCTTCCCCCAGATACGCAGTATTTT

V: TRBV7-2
J: TRBJ2-7
size: many
D: .
CDR3: CASSYDTLSYEQYF
DNA: TGTGCCAGCAGCTACGACACCCTCTCCTACGAGCAGTACTTC

V: TRBV4-2
J: TRBJ2-7
size: .
D: .
CDR3: CASSQFGASSYEQYF
DNA: TGTGCCAGCAGCCAGTTCGGGGCCTCCTCCTACGAGCAGTACTTC

V: TRBV12-3/TRBV12-4
J: TRBJ2-7
size: few
D: .
CDR3: CASSHTDSFQYEQYF
DNA: TGTGCCAGCAGTCATACCGACAGCTTTCAATACGAGCAGTACTTC

V: TRBV25-1
J: TRBJ1-2
size: .
D: .
CDR3: CASSEWGQGVPSPTF
DNA: TGTGCCAGCAGTGAATGGGGCCAAGGGGTCCCTTCACCCACCTTC

V: TRBV5-5
J: TRBJ2-5
size: many
D: .
CDR3: CASRPDGGETQYF
DNA: TGTGCCAGCAGACCTGACGGGGGAGAGACCCAGTACTTC

V: TRBV6-5
J: TRBJ2-1
size: .
D: .
CDR3: CASSYGLHGGGEQFF
DNA: TGTGCCAGCAGTTACGGTCTGCACGGGGGCGGTGAGCAGTTCTTC

V: TRBV6-5
J: TRBJ2-3
size: few
D: TRBD2
CDR3: CASSLSGLAGGRADTQYF
DNA: TGTGCCAGCAGTTTATCTGGACTAGCGGGGGGCCGCGCAGATACGCAGTATTTT

V: TRBV4-1
J: TRBJ1-5
size: few
D: .
CDR3: CASSQDDAQPQHF
DNA: TGCGCCAGCAGCCAAGATGACGCCCAGCCCCAGCATTTT

V: TRBV7-9
J: TRBJ1-4
size: many
D: .
CDR3: CASSSGPLNEKLFF
DNA: TGTGCCAGCAGCTCGGGACCGCTAAATGAAAAACTGTTTTTT

V: TRBV5-1
J: TRBJ2-7
size: many
D: .
CDR3: CASSLPGTAIYEQYF
DNA: TGCGCCAGCAGCTTACCCGGGACGGCTATCTACGAGCAGTACTTC

V: TRBV10-3
J: TRBJ1-5
size: many
D: .
CDR3: CATSPLLSQPQHF
DNA: TGTGCCACCAGCCCCCTCTTGAGTCAGCCCCAGCATTTT

V: TRBV4-1
J: TRBJ2-3
size: many
D: .
CDR3: CASSLTGEETDTQYF
DNA: TGCGCCAGCAGCCTTACCGGTGAAGAGACAGATACGCAGTATTTT

V: TRBV12-3/TRBV12-4
J: TRBJ2-2
size: few
D: TRBD2
CDR3: CATGGTSGSTGELFF
DNA: TGTGCCACCGGGGGGACTAGCGGTTCCACCGGGGAGCTGTTTTTT

V: TRBV12-3/TRBV12-4
J: TRBJ2-3
size: .
D: TRBD2
CDR3: CASSLDLAGSTDTQYF
DNA: TGTGCCAGCAGTTTAGACCTAGCGGGGTCCACAGATACGCAGTATTTT

V: TRBV12-3/TRBV12-4
J: TRBJ2-2
size: few
D: .
CDR3: CASSLAGRSGELFF
DNA: TGTGCCAGCAGTTTAGCGGGAAGGTCCGGGGAGCTGTTTTTT

V: TRBV20-1
J: TRBJ1-1
size: few
D: .
CDR3: CSAQKGVRASRENTEAFF
DNA: TGCAGTGCACAAAAAGGGGTCAGGGCGTCCAGGGAGAACACTGAAGCTTTCTTT

V: TRBV29-1
J: TRBJ2-7
size: many
D: .
CDR3: CSVIITNLHEQYF
DNA: TGCAGCGTTATAATCACCAACTTGCACGAGCAGTACTTC

V: TRBV7-2
J: TRBJ2-2
size: many
D: .
CDR3: CASRSFGGANTGELFF
DNA: TGTGCCAGCAGATCATTCGGCGGAGCGAACACCGGGGAGCTGTTTTTT

V: TRBV27
J: TRBJ2-1
size: few
D: TRBD2
CDR3: CASSSRLAGGYFSYNEQFF
DNA: TGTGCCAGCAGTTCCCGACTAGCGGGGGGCTATTTCTCCTACAATGAGCAGTTCTTC

V: TRBV5-1
J: TRBJ2-3
size: few
D: TRBD2
CDR3: CASSLDPGRADTQYF
DNA: TGCGCCAGCAGCTTGGATCCCGGGAGGGCAGATACGCAGTATTTT

V: TRBV7-2
J: TRBJ2-3
size: few
D: .
CDR3: CASSLKVMGGDTQYF
DNA: TGTGCCAGCAGCTTAAAGGTCATGGGCGGAGATACGCAGTATTTT

V: TRBV19
J: TRBJ2-5
size: .
D: .
CDR3: CASSRSRALETQYF
DNA: TGTGCCAGTAGTAGATCACGGGCTTTGGAGACCCAGTACTTC

V: TRBV7-9
J: TRBJ2-2
size: many
D: .
CDR3: CASSLARGNLEELFF
DNA: TGTGCCAGCAGCTTAGCGCGAGGAAACTTGGAGGAGCTGTTTTTT

V: TRBV3-1
J: TRBJ2-3
size: many
D: .
CDR3: CASSQTYTDTQYF
DNA: TGTGCCAGCAGCCAGACCTACACAGATACGCAGTATTTT

V: TRBV7-8
J: TRBJ1-2
size: .
D: TRBD1
CDR3: CASSLGPGQGAFGYTF
DNA: TGTGCCAGCAGCTTAGGTCCGGGACAGGGGGCTTTTGGCTACACCTTC

V: TRBV12-3/TRBV12-4
J: TRBJ2-1
size: many
D: TRBD2
CDR3: CASNPGGLAYNEQFF
DNA: TGTGCCAGCAACCCCGGGGGGTTGGCCTACAATGAGCAGTTCTTC

V: TRBV6-2/TRBV6-3
J: TRBJ2-5
size: .
D: .
CDR3: CASSYSGSETQYF
DNA: TGTGCCAGCAGTTACTCAGGGAGTGAGACCCAGTACTTC

V: TRBV20-1
J: TRBJ1-6
size: .
D: .
CDR3: CSARDRQGPSPLHF
DNA: TGCAGTGCTAGAGATCGGCAGGGGCCGTCACCCCTCCACTTT

V: TRBV2
J: TRBJ2-5
size: .
D: TRBD2
CDR3: CASSGLAGRATQETQYF
DNA: TGTGCCAGCAGCGGACTAGCGGGACGAGCAACCCAAGAGACCCAGTACTTC

V: TRBV4-1
J: TRBJ2-6
size: few
D: .
CDR3: CASSHVLDVLTF
DNA: TGCGCCAGCAGCCACGTCTTGGACGTCCTGACTTTC

V: TRBV5-6
J: TRBJ2-1
size: few
D: .
CDR3: CASSLGTGVGSYNEQFF
DNA: TGTGCCAGCAGCTTAGGAACGGGTGTGGGCTCCTACAATGAGCAGTTCTTC

V: TRBV27
J: TRBJ2-7
size: many
D: .
CDR3: CASSSYEQYF
DNA: TGTGCCAGCAGTTCCTACGAGCAGTACTTC

V: TRBV24-1
J: TRBJ2-5
size: few
D: .
CDR3: CATMREVGETQYF
DNA: TGTGCCACAATGAGGGAAGTGGGAGAGACCCAGTACTTC

V: TRBV20-1
J: TRBJ2-5
size: many
D: TRBD2
CDR3: CSARGLADQETQYF
DNA: TGCAGTGCTAGAGGGCTAGCGGATCAAGAGACCCAGTACTTC

V: TRBV28
J: TRBJ1-2
size: many
D: .
CDR3: CASTETDTYGYTF
DNA: TGTGCCAGCACCGAAACCGACACCTATGGCTACACCTTC

V: TRBV6-2/TRBV6-3
J: TRBJ1-1
size: .
D: .
CDR3: CASSYLSRVTEAFF
DNA: TGTGCCAGCAGTTACCTTTCCAGGGTAACTGAAGCTTTCTTT

V: TRBV7-2
J: TRBJ2-5
size: .
D: .
CDR3: CASSLVGPFGPQETQYF
DNA: TGTGCCAGCAGCTTAGTAGGTCCCTTTGGGCCACAAGAGACCCAGTACTTC

V: TRBV25-1
J: TRBJ2-5
size: .
D: TRBD1
CDR3: CAKLQGSQETQYF
DNA: TGTGCCAAGCTACAGGGGTCCCAAGAGACCCAGTACTTC

V: TRBV20-1
J: TRBJ1-1
size: few
D: TRBD1
CDR3: CSAKQGLNTEAFF
DNA: TGCAGTGCTAAACAGGGGCTGAACACTGAAGCTTTCTTT

V: TRBV29-1
J: TRBJ2-7
size: many
D: .
CDR3: CSVEKGVEQYF
DNA: TGCAGCGTTGAAAAAGGGGTTGAGCAGTACTTC

V: TRBV28
J: TRBJ1-2
size: many
D: TRBD1
CDR3: CASSLGTGGQYGYTF
DNA: TGTGCCAGCAGTTTAGGGACAGGGGGCCAGTATGGCTACACCTTC

V: TRBV20-1
J: TRBJ1-1
size: .
D: .
CDR3: CSASVGSDEAFF
DNA: TGCAGTGCTAGCGTGGGGTCCGATGAAGCTTTCTTT

V: TRBV7-2
J: TRBJ2-1
size: few
D: .
CDR3: CASSWSENEQFF
DNA: TGTGCCAGCAGCTGGAGCGAGAATGAGCAGTTCTTC

V: TRBV13
J: TRBJ1-5
size: many
D: .
CDR3: CASSLGHLLRNQPQHF
DNA: TGTGCCAGCAGCTTAGGACACCTACTAAGGAATCAGCCCCAGCATTTT

V: TRBV4-1
J: TRBJ2-2
size: .
D: .
CDR3: CASSQEGISPLAGELFF
DNA: TGCGCCAGCAGCCAAGAGGGAATCAGCCCCTTGGCCGGGGAGCTGTTTTTT

V: TRBV27
J: TRBJ2-1
size: few
D: TRBD2
CDR3: CASTSPLGPSGRGEQFF
DNA: TGTGCCAGCACCTCACCCTTGGGGCCTAGCGGGAGGGGTGAGCAGTTCTTC